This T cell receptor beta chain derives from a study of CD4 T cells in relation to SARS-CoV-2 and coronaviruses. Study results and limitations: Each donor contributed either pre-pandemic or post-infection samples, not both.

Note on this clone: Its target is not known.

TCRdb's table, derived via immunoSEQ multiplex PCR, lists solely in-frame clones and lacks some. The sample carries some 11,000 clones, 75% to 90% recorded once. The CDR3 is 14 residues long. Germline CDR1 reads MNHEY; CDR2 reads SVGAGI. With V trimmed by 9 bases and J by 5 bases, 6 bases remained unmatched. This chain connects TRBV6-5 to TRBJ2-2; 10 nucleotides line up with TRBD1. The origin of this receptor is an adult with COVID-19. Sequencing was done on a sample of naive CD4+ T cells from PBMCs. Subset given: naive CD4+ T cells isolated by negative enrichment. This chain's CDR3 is CARGQGIETGELFF. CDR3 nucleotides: TGTGCCAGGGGACAGGGGATAGAAACCGGGGAGCTGTTTTTT.